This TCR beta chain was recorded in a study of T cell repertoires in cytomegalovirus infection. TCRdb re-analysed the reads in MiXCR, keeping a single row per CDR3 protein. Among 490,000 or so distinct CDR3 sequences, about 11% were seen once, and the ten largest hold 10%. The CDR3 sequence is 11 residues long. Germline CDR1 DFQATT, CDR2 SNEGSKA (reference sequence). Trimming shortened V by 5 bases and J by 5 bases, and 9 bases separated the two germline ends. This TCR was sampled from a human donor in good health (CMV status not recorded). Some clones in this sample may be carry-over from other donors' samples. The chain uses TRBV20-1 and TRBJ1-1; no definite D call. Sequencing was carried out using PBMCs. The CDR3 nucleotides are TGCAGTGCTCCGGACCTGACTGAAGCTTTCTTT. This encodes CSAPDLTEAFF.